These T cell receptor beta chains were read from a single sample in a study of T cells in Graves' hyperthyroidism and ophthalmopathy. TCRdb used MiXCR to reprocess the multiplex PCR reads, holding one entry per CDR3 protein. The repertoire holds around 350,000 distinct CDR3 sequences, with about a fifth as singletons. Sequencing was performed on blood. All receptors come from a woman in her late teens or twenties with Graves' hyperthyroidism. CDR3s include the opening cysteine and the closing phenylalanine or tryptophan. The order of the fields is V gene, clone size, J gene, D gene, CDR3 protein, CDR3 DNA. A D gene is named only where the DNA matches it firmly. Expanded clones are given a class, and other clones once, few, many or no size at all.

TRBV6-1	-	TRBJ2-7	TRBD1	CASSLAGTESHEQYF	TGTGCCAGCAGCCTTGCCGGGACAGAGTCGCACGAGCAGTACTTC
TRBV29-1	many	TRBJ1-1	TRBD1	CSVPTGVNTEAFF	TGCAGCGTGCCGACAGGGGTGAACACTGAAGCTTTCTTT
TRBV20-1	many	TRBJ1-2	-	CSARGQGNYGYTF	TGCAGTGCTAGGGGGCAGGGGAACTATGGCTACACCTTC
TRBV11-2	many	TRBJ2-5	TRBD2	CASSRNSLAGGPETQYF	TGTGCCAGCAGCCGAAATTCTCTAGCGGGGGGGCCAGAGACCCAGTACTTC
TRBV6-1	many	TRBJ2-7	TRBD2	CASSVGTSGASEQYF	TGTGCCAGCAGTGTGGGGACTAGCGGGGCGTCTGAGCAGTACTTC
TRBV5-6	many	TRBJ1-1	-	CASSFRWNTEAFF	TGTGCCAGCAGCTTCCGGTGGAACACTGAAGCTTTCTTT
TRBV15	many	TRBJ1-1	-	CATSRGGRAMNTEAFF	TGTGCCACCAGCAGAGGAGGCAGGGCAATGAACACTGAAGCTTTCTTT
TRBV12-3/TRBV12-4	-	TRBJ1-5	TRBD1	CASSWDRRDQPQHF	TGTGCCAGCAGTTGGGACAGAAGGGACCAGCCCCAGCATTTT
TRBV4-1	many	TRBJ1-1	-	CASSQTWRDTEAFF	TGCGCCAGCAGCCAAACCTGGAGGGACACTGAAGCTTTCTTT
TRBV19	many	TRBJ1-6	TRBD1	CASKDRPNSPLHF	TGTGCCAGTAAGGACAGGCCCAATTCACCCCTCCACTTT
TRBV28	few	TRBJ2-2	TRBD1	CASSPPGTGAGRLFF	TGTGCCAGCAGTCCGCCCGGGACAGGGGCCGGGAGGCTGTTTTTT
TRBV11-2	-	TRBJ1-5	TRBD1	CASSLGGTGGNQPQHF	TGTGCCAGCAGCTTAGGAGGGACAGGGGGCAATCAGCCCCAGCATTTT
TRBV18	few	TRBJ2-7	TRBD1	CASSRLGQGSYEQYF	TGTGCCAGCTCACGACTTGGACAGGGTTCCTACGAGCAGTACTTC
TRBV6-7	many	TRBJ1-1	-	CASFPGMDTEAFF	TGTGCCAGCTTCCCAGGGATGGACACTGAAGCTTTCTTT
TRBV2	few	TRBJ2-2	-	CASSGLIATGELFF	TGTGCCAGCAGTGGGTTGATAGCCACCGGGGAGCTGTTTTTT
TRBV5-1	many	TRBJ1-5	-	CASGDGTNQPQHF	TGCGCCAGCGGGGACGGCACCAATCAGCCCCAGCATTTT
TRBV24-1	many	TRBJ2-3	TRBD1	CATRQGASTDTQYF	TGTGCCACCAGACAGGGGGCTAGCACAGATACGCAGTATTTT
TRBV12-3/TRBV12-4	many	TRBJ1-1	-	CASSLRRGITEAFF	TGTGCCAGCAGTTTACGTCGGGGGATAACTGAAGCTTTCTTT
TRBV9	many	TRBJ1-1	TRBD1	CASSAGDREMNTEAFF	TGTGCCAGCAGCGCGGGGGACAGGGAAATGAACACTGAAGCTTTCTTT
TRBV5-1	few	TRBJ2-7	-	CASSGGTGFTYEQYF	TGCGCCAGCAGCGGGGGTACAGGGTTTACCTACGAGCAGTACTTC
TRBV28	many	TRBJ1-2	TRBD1	CASSEGQGVGYTF	TGTGCCAGCAGCGAGGGACAGGGCGTCGGCTACACCTTC
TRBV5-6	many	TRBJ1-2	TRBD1	CASTRTGLIYGYTF	TGTGCCAGCACCCGGACAGGGCTTATCTATGGCTACACCTTC
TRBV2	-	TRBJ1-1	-	CASSEQGTGSEAFF	TGTGCCAGCAGTGAACAGGGGACGGGGTCTGAAGCTTTCTTT